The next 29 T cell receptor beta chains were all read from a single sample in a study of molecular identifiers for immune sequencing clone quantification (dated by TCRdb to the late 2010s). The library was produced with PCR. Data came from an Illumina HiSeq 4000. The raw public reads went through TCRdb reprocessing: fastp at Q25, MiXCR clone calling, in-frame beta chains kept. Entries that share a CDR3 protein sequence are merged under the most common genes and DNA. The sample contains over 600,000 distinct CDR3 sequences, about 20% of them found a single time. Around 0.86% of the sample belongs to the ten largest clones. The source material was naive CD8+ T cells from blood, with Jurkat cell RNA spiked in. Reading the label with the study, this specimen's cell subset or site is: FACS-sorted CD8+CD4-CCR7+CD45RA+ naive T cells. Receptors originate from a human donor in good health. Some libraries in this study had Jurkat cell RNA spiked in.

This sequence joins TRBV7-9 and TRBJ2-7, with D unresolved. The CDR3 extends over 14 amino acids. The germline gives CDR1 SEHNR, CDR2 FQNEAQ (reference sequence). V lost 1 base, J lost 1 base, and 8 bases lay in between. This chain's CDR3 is CASSLVAKSYEQYF. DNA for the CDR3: TGTGCCAGCAGCTTAGTCGCTAAGTCCTACGAGCAGTACTTC.

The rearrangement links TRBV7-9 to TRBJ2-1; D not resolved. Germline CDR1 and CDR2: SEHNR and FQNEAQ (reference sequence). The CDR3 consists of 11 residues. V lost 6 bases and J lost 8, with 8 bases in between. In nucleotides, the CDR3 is TGTGCCAGCAGAAGCTGGGATGAGCAGTTCTTC. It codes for CASRSWDEQFF.

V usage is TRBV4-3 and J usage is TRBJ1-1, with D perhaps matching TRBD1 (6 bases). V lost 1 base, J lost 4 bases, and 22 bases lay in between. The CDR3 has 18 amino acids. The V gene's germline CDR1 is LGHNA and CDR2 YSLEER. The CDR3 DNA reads TGCGCCAGCAGCCAAGGGCTTGGGGGGAGGGGGGAGATCACTGAAGCTTTCTTT. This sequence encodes CASSQGLGGRGEITEAFF.

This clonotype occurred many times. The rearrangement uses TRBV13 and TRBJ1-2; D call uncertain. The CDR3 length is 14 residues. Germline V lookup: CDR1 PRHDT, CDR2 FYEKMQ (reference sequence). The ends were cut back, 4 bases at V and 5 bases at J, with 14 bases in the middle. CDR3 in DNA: TGTGCCAGCAGCTACATAAACACGGAATATGGCTACACCTTC. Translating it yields CASSYINTEYGYTF.

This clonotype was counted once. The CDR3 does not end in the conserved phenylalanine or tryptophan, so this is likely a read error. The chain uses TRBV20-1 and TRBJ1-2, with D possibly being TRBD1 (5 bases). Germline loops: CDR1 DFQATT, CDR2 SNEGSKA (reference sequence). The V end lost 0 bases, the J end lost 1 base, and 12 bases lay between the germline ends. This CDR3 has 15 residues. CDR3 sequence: CSARDLGRGNYGYTL. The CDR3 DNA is TGCAGTGCTAGAGATCTGGGGCGGGGTAACTATGGCTACACCCTC.

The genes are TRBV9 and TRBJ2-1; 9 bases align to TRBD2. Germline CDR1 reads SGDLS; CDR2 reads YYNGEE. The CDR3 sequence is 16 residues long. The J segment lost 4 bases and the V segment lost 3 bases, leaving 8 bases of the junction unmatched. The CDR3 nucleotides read TGTGCCAGCAGCGGGAGTCCTAGCGGGATTTACAATGAGCAGTTCTTC. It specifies CASSGSPSGIYNEQFF.

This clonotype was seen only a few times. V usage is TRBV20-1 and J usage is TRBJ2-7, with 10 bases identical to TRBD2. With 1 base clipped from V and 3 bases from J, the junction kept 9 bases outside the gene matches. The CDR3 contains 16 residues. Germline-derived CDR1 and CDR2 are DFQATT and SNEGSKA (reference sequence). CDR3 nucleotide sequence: TGCAGTGCTAGAGTGCGGGTTAGCGGGAGGAACTACGAGCAGTACTTC. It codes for CSARVRVSGRNYEQYF.

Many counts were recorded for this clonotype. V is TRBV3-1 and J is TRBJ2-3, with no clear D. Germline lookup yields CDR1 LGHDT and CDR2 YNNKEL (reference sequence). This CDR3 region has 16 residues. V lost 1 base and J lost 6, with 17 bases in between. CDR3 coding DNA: TGTGCCAGCAGCCAAGTTACGACTGGATTTGGCGATACGCAGTATTTT. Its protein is CASSQVTTGFGDTQYF.

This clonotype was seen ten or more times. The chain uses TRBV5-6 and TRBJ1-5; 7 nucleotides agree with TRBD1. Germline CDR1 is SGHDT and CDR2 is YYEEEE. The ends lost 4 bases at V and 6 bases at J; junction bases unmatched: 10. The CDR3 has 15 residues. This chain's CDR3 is CASSDGQEGLQPQHF. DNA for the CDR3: TGTGCCAGCAGCGACGGACAGGAGGGCCTTCAGCCCCAGCATTTT.

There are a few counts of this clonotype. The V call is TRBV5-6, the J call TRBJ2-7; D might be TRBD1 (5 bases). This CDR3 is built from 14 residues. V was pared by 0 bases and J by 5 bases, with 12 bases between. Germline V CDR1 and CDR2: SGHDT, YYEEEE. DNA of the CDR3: TGTGCCAGCAGCTTGGTAAGGGGAAGGAACGAGCAGTACTTC. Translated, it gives CASSLVRGRNEQYF.

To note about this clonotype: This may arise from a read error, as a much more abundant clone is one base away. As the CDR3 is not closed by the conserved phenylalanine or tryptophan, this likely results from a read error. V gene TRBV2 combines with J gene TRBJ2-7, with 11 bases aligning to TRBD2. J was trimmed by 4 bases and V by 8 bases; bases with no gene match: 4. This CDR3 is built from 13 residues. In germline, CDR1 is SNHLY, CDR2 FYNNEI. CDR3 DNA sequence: TGTGCCAGCCAGGGACTAGCGGAGTACGAGCAGTACTCC. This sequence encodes CASQGLAEYEQYS.

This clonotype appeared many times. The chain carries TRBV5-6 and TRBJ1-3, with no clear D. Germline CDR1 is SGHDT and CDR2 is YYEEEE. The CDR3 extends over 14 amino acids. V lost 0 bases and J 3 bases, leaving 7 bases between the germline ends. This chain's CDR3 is CASSLDSSGNTIYF. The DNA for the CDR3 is TGTGCCAGCAGCTTGGACAGTAGTGGAAACACCATATATTTT.

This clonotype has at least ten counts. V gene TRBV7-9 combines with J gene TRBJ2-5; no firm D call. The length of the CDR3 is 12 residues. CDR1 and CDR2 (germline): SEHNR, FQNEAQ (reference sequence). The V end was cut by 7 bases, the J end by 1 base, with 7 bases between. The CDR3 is CASTFFQETQYF. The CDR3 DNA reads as TGTGCCAGCACCTTCTTCCAAGAGACCCAGTACTTC.

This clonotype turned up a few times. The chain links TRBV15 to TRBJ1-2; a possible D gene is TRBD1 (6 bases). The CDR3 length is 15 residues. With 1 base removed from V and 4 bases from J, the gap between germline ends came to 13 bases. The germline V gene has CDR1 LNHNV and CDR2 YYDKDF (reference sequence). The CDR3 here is CATSRAGADGYGYTF. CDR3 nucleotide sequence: TGTGCCACCAGCAGAGCAGGGGCGGATGGCTATGGCTACACCTTC.

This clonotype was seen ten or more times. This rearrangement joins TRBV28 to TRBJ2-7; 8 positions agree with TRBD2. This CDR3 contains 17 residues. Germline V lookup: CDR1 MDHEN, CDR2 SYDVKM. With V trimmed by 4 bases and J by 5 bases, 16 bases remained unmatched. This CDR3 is CASSWSQSGSGIDEQYF. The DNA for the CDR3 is TGTGCCAGCAGTTGGTCTCAAAGCGGGAGTGGTATCGACGAGCAGTACTTC.

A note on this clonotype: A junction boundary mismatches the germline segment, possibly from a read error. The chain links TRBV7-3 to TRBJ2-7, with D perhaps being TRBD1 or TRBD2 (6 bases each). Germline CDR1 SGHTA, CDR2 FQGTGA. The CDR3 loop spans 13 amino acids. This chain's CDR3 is CASSFGGRWPKWF. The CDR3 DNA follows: TGTGCCAGCAGCTTCGGGGGCCGGTGGCCAAAGTGGTTC.

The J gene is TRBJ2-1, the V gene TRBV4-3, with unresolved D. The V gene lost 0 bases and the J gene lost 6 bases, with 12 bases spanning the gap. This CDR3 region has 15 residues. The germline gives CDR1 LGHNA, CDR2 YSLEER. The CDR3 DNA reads TGCGCCAGCAGCCAAGATTCAAACAGTTGCAATGAGCAGTTCTTC. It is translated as CASSQDSNSCNEQFF.

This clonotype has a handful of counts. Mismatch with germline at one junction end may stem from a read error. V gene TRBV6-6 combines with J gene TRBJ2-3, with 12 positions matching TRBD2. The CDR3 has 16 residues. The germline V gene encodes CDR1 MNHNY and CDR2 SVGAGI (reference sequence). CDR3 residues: CASSYSGLAGSDTQSF. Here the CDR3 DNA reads TGTGCCAGCAGTTACTCGGGACTAGCGGGCTCAGATACGCAGTCTTTT.

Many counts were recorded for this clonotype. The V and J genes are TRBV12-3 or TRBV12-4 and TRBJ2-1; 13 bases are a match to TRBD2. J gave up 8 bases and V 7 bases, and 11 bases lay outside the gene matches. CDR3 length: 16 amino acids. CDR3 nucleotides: TGTGCCAGCAATCGACCCGGGACTAGCGGGACATATGAGCAGTTCTTC. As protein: CASNRPGTSGTYEQFF.

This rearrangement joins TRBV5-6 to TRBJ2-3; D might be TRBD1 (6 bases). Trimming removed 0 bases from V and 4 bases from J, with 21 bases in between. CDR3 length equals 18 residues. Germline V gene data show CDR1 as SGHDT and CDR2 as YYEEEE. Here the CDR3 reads CASSLGVGTGKAADTQYF. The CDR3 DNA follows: TGTGCCAGCAGCTTGGGGGTAGGTACAGGGAAAGCGGCAGATACGCAGTATTTT.

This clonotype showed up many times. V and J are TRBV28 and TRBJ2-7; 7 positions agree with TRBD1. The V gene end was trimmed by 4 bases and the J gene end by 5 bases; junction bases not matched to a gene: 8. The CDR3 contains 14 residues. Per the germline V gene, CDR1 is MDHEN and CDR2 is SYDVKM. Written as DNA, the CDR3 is TGTGCCAGCAGTTACAGGGGCAACGGTAACGAGCAGTACTTC. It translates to CASSYRGNGNEQYF.

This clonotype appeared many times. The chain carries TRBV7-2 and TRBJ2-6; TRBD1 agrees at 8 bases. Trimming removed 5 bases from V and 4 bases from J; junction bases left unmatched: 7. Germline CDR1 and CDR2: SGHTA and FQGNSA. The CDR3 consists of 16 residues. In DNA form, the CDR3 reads TGTGCCAGCAGCCCGACGACAGGGGTCGGGGCCAACGTCCTGACTTTC. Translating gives CASSPTTGVGANVLTF.

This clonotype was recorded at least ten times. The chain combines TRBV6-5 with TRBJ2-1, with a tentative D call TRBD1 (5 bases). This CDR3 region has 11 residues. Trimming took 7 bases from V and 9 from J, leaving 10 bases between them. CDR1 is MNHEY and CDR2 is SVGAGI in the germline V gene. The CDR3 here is CASTSGREQFF. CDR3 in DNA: TGTGCCAGCACGTCAGGGCGTGAGCAGTTCTTC.

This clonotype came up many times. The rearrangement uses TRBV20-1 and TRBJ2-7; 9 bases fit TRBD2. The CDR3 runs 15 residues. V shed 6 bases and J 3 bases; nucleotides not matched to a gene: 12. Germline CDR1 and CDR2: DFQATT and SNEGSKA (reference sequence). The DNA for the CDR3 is TGCAGTGCGCCCTCAGCTAGCGGGAACTTCTACGAGCAGTACTTC. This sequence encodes CSAPSASGNFYEQYF.

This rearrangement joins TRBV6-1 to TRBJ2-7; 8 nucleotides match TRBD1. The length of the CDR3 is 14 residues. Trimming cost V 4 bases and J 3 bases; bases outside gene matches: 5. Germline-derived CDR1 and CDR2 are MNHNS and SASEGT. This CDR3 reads CASSADRAYYEQYF. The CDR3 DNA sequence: TGTGCCAGCAGTGCGGACAGGGCTTACTACGAGCAGTACTTC.

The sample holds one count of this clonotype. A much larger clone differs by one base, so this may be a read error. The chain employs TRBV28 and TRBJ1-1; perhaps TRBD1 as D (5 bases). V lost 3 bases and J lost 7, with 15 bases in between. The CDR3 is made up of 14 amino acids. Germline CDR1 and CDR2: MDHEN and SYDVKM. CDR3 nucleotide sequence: TGTGCCAGCAGTTTCCCGGGGCCCCATGGTGAAGCTTTCTTT. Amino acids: CASSFPGPHGEAFF.

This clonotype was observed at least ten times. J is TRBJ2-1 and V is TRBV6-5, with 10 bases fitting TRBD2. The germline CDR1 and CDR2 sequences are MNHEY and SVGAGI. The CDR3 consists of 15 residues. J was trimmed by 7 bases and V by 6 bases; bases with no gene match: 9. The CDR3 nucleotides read TGTGCCAGCAGGGAACTAGCGGGGAGTGTGAATGAGCAGTTCTTC. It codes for CASRELAGSVNEQFF.

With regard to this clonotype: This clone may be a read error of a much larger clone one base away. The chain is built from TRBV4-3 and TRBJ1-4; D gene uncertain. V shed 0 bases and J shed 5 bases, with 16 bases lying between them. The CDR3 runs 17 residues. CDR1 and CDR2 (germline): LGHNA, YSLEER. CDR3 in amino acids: CASSQDLVGQTNEKLFF. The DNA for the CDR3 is TGCGCCAGCAGCCAAGATTTGGTAGGGCAGACGAATGAAAAACTGTTTTTT.

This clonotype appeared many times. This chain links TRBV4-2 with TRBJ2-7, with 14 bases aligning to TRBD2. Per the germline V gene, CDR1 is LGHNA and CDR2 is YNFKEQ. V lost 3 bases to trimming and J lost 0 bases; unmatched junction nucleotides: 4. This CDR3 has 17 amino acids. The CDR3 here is CASSQPGTSGSSYEQYF. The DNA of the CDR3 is TGTGCCAGCAGCCAGCCAGGGACTAGCGGGAGCTCCTACGAGCAGTACTTC.